This T cell receptor beta chain was sequenced in a study of patients and donors after allogeneic stem cell transplantation. In this sample, this clonotype turned up a few times. Germline values: CDR1 ENHRY, CDR2 SYGVKD. The V end lost 6 bases, the J end lost 4 bases, and 10 bases lay between the germline ends. This CDR3 contains 13 residues. TCRdb analysed the RT-PCR reads with MiXCR anew, one entry per CDR3 protein. The sample carries over 400,000 distinct CDR3 sequences, approximately 16% recorded once. This clonotype was obtained from a human donor who was either an allogeneic HSCT recipient or a stem cell or donor lymphocyte infusion donor (not recorded which). It is not recorded whose cells these are; they may come from a transplant donor. The sample consisted of blood, either unsorted or a sorted T cell fraction (not recorded which). This chain connects TRBV10-3 to TRBJ1-3, with a weak D call TRBD1 (6 bases). The CDR3 DNA sequence: TGTGCCATCAGAGGACAGCTCGGAAACACCATATATTTT. The encoded protein is CAIRGQLGNTIYF.